The rows below give T cell receptor beta chains drawn from one sample of a study of blood T cell repertoires in COVID-19. TCRdb's copy holds only in-frame clones and misses some; the assay was immunoSEQ multiplex PCR. The sample has about 130,000 clones, about 89% seen once. Sequencing was done on a sample of peripheral blood. The receptors derive from a man in his 60s with COVID-19, enrolled during active disease. Each CDR3 is given with its conserved first and last residue. D genes are given only for firm matches. Size tells how often a clone was seen (once, few, many) or the class of an expanded clone, and some rows leave it out.

J: TRBJ1-2; V: TRBV7-3; size: NA; D: NA; length: 13; DNA: TGTGCCAGCAGCTTCGACCGCGGTGCGGGCTACACCTTC; CDR3: CASSFDRGAGYTF
J: TRBJ1-5; V: TRBV19; size: NA; D: NA; length: 14; DNA: TGTGCCTGTACCATGCGGGGGGCGAATCAGCCCCAGCATTTT; CDR3: CACTMRGANQPQHF
J: TRBJ2-7; V: TRBV6-6; size: NA; D: TRBD1; length: 14; DNA: TGTGCCAGCAGCCAGCGACAGGGGACCTACGAGCAGTACTTC; CDR3: CASSQRQGTYEQYF
J: TRBJ2-5; V: TRBV7-2; size: NA; D: NA; length: 13; DNA: TGTGCCAGCGGAAACAGAAACCAAGAGACCCAGTACTTC; CDR3: CASGNRNQETQYF
J: TRBJ1-4; V: TRBV7-2; size: once; D: NA; length: 15; DNA: TGTGCCAGCAGCAAAACAGCCCCAGGGGCTGAAAAACTGTTTTTT; CDR3: CASSKTAPGAEKLFF
J: TRBJ2-7; V: TRBV25-1; size: NA; D: NA; length: 15; DNA: TGTGCCAGCAGTGATACAGGGAGGGCTACCTACGAGCAGTACTTC; CDR3: CASSDTGRATYEQYF
J: TRBJ1-6; V: TRBV4-3; size: NA; D: TRBD1; length: 15; DNA: TGCGCCAGCAGCCAAGAGGGACAGGGCCTTTCACCCCTCCACTTT; CDR3: CASSQEGQGLSPLHF
J: TRBJ2-2; V: TRBV5-6; size: NA; D: TRBD2; length: 16; DNA: TGTGCCAGCAGCCCGGGGACTAGCGGGCACACCGGGGAGCTGTTTTTT; CDR3: CASSPGTSGHTGELFF
J: TRBJ2-5; V: TRBV5-4; size: NA; D: TRBD2; length: 15; DNA: TGTGCCAGCAGCTTTCGCGGGGGGGGTAAAGAGACCCAGTACTTC; CDR3: CASSFRGGGKETQYF
J: TRBJ1-6; V: TRBV27; size: NA; D: NA; length: 13; DNA: TGTGCCAGCAGTTTCCGGGGAAATTCACCCCTCCACTTT; CDR3: CASSFRGNSPLHF
J: TRBJ1-2; V: TRBV7-2; size: NA; D: NA; length: 17; DNA: TGTGCCAGCAGCTTAGCGCCAACCGGGACAAGTAACTATGGCTACACCTTC; CDR3: CASSLAPTGTSNYGYTF
J: TRBJ2-7; V: TRBV9; size: NA; D: TRBD2; length: 14; DNA: TGTGCCAGCAGCGTTGGACTAGCGGGGGACGAGCAGTACTTC; CDR3: CASSVGLAGDEQYF
J: TRBJ1-4; V: TRBV6-5; size: NA; D: NA; length: 16; DNA: TGTGCCAGCAGTTACTCGAATGGAGGGGTCGGCGAAAAACTGTTTTTT; CDR3: CASSYSNGGVGEKLFF
J: TRBJ2-1; V: TRBV7-9; size: NA; D: TRBD2; length: 14; DNA: TGTGCCAGCAGCTTAGACGGCGGGAGGAATGAGCAGTTCTTC; CDR3: CASSLDGGRNEQFF
J: TRBJ1-1; V: TRBV7-2; size: NA; D: NA; length: 12; DNA: TGTGCCAGCAGCTTAGTCACGGGGGAAGCTTTCTTT; CDR3: CASSLVTGEAFF
J: TRBJ2-1; V: TRBV9; size: NA; D: TRBD2; length: 15; DNA: TGTGCCAGCAGCGCCTTGGCACTAGCGGGTAATGAGCAGTTCTTC; CDR3: CASSALALAGNEQFF
J: TRBJ1-1; V: TRBV6-5; size: NA; D: TRBD1; length: 16; DNA: TGTGCCAGCAGTTACTTAATCGGACAGGGGAACACTGAAGCTTTCTTT; CDR3: CASSYLIGQGNTEAFF
J: TRBJ2-7; V: TRBV15; size: NA; D: TRBD1; length: 14; DNA: TGTGCCACCAGCCAGGACAGGGGGAAGTACGAGCAGTACTTC; CDR3: CATSQDRGKYEQYF
J: TRBJ1-2; V: TRBV28; size: NA; D: NA; length: 10; DNA: TGTGCCACCTCGTACTATGGCTACACCTTC; CDR3: CATSYYGYTF
J: TRBJ2-6; V: TRBV27; size: NA; D: TRBD2; length: 17; DNA: TGTGCCAGCAGTTTAGGGCGGGGGAGGTCTGGGGCCAACGTCCTGACTTTC; CDR3: CASSLGRGRSGANVLTF
J: TRBJ2-7; V: TRBV4-2; size: NA; D: NA; length: 18; DNA: TGTGCCAGCAGCCTGAACATGGGGGGACTGAAAAATTACTACGAGCAGTACTTC; CDR3: CASSLNMGGLKNYYEQYF
J: TRBJ1-2; V: TRBV6-5; size: NA; D: TRBD1; length: 15; DNA: TGTGCCAGCATCCCGGGACAGGGCCGCTTGGTAGGCTACACCTTC; CDR3: CASIPGQGRLVGYTF
J: TRBJ1-2; V: TRBV4-1; size: NA; D: NA; length: 16; DNA: TGCGCCAGCAGCCAAGATCTTGTACAGGGATCCTATGGCTACACCTTC; CDR3: CASSQDLVQGSYGYTF
J: TRBJ2-3; V: TRBV9; size: NA; D: TRBD1; length: 15; DNA: TGTGCCAGCGGGTCCAGGACAGGGAATATAGATACGCAGTATTTT; CDR3: CASGSRTGNIDTQYF
J: TRBJ1-3; V: TRBV6-5; size: NA; D: NA; length: 15; DNA: TGTGCCAGCAGTACCTACAGGGACTCTGGAAACACCATATATTTT; CDR3: CASSTYRDSGNTIYF
J: TRBJ1-6; V: TRBV18; size: few; D: TRBD1; length: 14; DNA: TGTGCCAGCTCACAGGGACAGGGAGGTTCACCCCTCCACTTT; CDR3: CASSQGQGGSPLHF
J: TRBJ1-5; V: TRBV7-2; size: NA; D: NA; length: 15; DNA: TGTGCCAGCAGCCGCAGGGGTCCCTTAAATCAGCCCCAGCATTTT; CDR3: CASSRRGPLNQPQHF
J: TRBJ1-1; V: TRBV9; size: NA; D: TRBD1; length: 16; DNA: TGTGCCAGCAGCGTAGGCCACAGGGGAACAGGTACTGAAGCTTTCTTT; CDR3: CASSVGHRGTGTEAFF
J: TRBJ2-7; V: TRBV11-2; size: NA; D: NA; length: 14; DNA: TGTGCCAGCAGCCTCGGACAGTTCTCCTACGAGCAGTACTTC; CDR3: CASSLGQFSYEQYF
J: TRBJ2-7; V: TRBV5-6; size: NA; D: NA; length: 15; DNA: TGTGCCAGCAGCTTGGGGGTTAGGGGAAGCTACGAGCAGTACTTC; CDR3: CASSLGVRGSYEQYF
J: TRBJ1-1; V: TRBV30; size: NA; D: TRBD1; length: 13; DNA: TGTGCCTGGGGGAGGGACAGGGATCTTGGAGCTTTCTTT; CDR3: CAWGRDRDLGAFF
J: TRBJ1-1; V: TRBV29-1; size: NA; D: NA; length: 12; DNA: TGCAGCGCGGGGTTTATGAACACTGAAGCTTTCTTT; CDR3: CSAGFMNTEAFF